Listed below are T cell receptor beta chains from one sample, sequenced in a study of T cells in localized non-small cell lung cancer. Method: immunoSEQ multiplex PCR; TCRdb's copy keeps in-frame clones and lacks some. Of 25,000 to 30,000 clones in the sample, roughly 90% were seen once. This specimen was peripheral blood mononuclear cells, taken before any cancer treatment. All receptors come from a woman aged 40 to 75 with stage III lung adenocarcinoma. Each CDR3 is given with its conserved first and last residue. The D gene is left open where the match is weak. Clone size is not always given. Where it is, it says once, few, many or a class for expanded clones.

D gene	clone size	V gene	J gene	CDR3 protein	CDR3 DNA
NA	NA	TRBV11-2	TRBJ2-5	CASSFHRASGGETQYF	TGTGCCAGCAGCTTCCACCGGGCCTCGGGCGGGGAGACCCAGTACTTC
NA	NA	TRBV14	TRBJ2-5	CASSLFSQETQYF	TGTGCCAGCAGCCTTTTTAGCCAAGAGACCCAGTACTTC
TRBD1	NA	TRBV19	TRBJ2-2	CASSFQGAPNTGELFF	TGTGCCAGTAGTTTCCAGGGGGCACCGAACACCGGGGAGCTGTTTTTT
TRBD1	NA	TRBV11-2	TRBJ2-1	CASRPNSGTVVEQFF	TGTGCCAGCCGACCAAATTCGGGGACAGTCGTTGAGCAGTTCTTC
NA	NA	TRBV6-5	TRBJ1-4	CASSPTANNEKLFF	TGTGCCAGCAGTCCTACAGCCAATAATGAAAAACTGTTTTTT
TRBD2	NA	TRBV9	TRBJ2-3	CASSTTSGRDTQYF	TGTGCCAGCAGCACTACTAGCGGGAGGGACACGCAGTATTTT
TRBD2	NA	TRBV20-1	TRBJ2-7	CSGGLSYEQYF	TGCAGTGGGGGACTATCCTACGAGCAGTACTTC
NA	NA	TRBV5-1	TRBJ2-3	CASSSIPTFGGGTDTQYF	TGCGCCAGCAGCTCAATACCCACATTCGGAGGGGGCACAGATACGCAGTATTTT
TRBD2	NA	TRBV7-9	TRBJ2-1	CAAGLAGGSPSGNEQFF	TGTGCCGCGGGACTAGCGGGAGGGTCCCCCAGCGGTAATGAGCAGTTCTTC
NA	NA	TRBV6-6	TRBJ1-5	CASSLGTGYDQPQHF	TGTGCCAGCAGTTTAGGAACAGGGTACGATCAGCCCCAGCATTTT
TRBD1	NA	TRBV4-1	TRBJ1-5	CASSRGWTGGFDNQPQHF	TGCGCCAGCAGCCGCGGATGGACAGGGGGATTCGACAATCAGCCCCAGCATTTT
TRBD1	NA	TRBV28	TRBJ1-5	CASVPGQGSNQPQHF	TGTGCCAGCGTCCCGGGACAGGGGAGCAATCAGCCCCAGCATTTT
NA	NA	TRBV18	TRBJ1-5	CASSRARGEVQPQHF	TGTGCCAGCTCCCGAGCGAGGGGGGAGGTTCAGCCCCAGCATTTT
NA	NA	TRBV19	TRBJ1-2	CASSISQNYGYTF	TGTGCCAGTAGTATCAGCCAGAACTATGGCTACACCTTC
NA	NA	TRBV5-4	TRBJ2-1	CASSSTGNEQFF	TGTGCCAGCAGTTCTACAGGCAATGAGCAGTTCTTC
NA	once	TRBV4-3	TRBJ2-6	CASSQDRGLGANVLTF	TGCGCCAGCAGCCAAGATCGGGGTCTTGGGGCCAACGTCCTGACTTTC
NA	NA	TRBV6-6	TRBJ2-1	CASSNPDRGEQFF	TGTGCCAGCAGTAACCCGGACCGGGGTGAGCAGTTCTTC
NA	NA	TRBV6-1	TRBJ2-7	CASTDFTYEQYF	TGTGCCAGCACCGATTTCACCTACGAGCAGTACTTC
TRBD1	NA	TRBV28	TRBJ1-5	CASNGQGRSNSNQPQHF	TGTGCCAGCAACGGACAGGGGAGATCGAATAGCAATCAGCCCCAGCATTTT
NA	NA	TRBV9	TRBJ2-7	CASSVGTPSYEQYF	TGTGCCAGCAGCGTAGGGACACCCTCCTACGAGCAGTACTTC
NA	NA	TRBV10-1	TRBJ2-7	CASSKPDGYEQYF	TGCGCCAGCAGTAAACCCGACGGCTACGAGCAGTACTTC
NA	once	TRBV9	TRBJ2-3	CASSVSGQTSTDTQYF	TGTGCCAGCAGCGTATCGGGACAAACTAGCACAGATACGCAGTATTTT
NA	NA	TRBV19	TRBJ2-7	CASRPTGQWIYEQYF	TGTGCCAGTAGACCTACAGGGCAATGGATCTACGAGCAGTACTTC
NA	NA	TRBV11-2	TRBJ2-7	CASSLNPSYEQYF	TGTGCCAGCAGCCTGAACCCCTCCTACGAGCAGTACTTC
NA	NA	TRBV7-2	TRBJ2-4	CASSLEWGGDIQYF	TGTGCCAGCAGTCTAGAGTGGGGTGGAGACATTCAGTACTTC
TRBD1	NA	TRBV28	TRBJ1-2	CASRPQGNYGYTF	TGTGCCAGCAGACCACAGGGGAACTATGGCTACACCTTC
NA	NA	TRBV15	TRBJ1-5	CATSRGVSGNQPQHF	TGTGCCACCAGCAGGGGAGTGTCGGGCAATCAGCCCCAGCATTTT
TRBD2	NA	TRBV19	TRBJ2-1	CASTALEASGRDEQFF	TGTGCCAGTACCGCCCTTGAGGCTAGCGGGAGGGATGAGCAGTTCTTC
NA	once	TRBV9	TRBJ1-5	CASSVDGSRWQPQHF	TGTGCCAGCAGCGTAGATGGATCTAGGTGGCAGCCCCAGCATTTT
NA	NA	TRBV5-8	TRBJ1-5	CASSLAGQGLNQPQHF	TGTGCCAGCAGCTTGGCGGGGCAGGGTCTCAATCAGCCCCAGCATTTT
NA	NA	TRBV6-5	TRBJ1-5	CASRKQGIGNQPQHF	TGTGCCAGCAGGAAGCAGGGAATCGGCAATCAGCCCCAGCATTTT
NA	once	TRBV2	TRBJ1-1	CASRIQGHDTEAFF	TGTGCCAGCAGAATACAGGGCCATGACACTGAAGCTTTCTTT
NA	NA	TRBV14	TRBJ1-1	CASSLQVGTEAFF	TGTGCCAGCAGCCTCCAGGTGGGCACTGAAGCTTTCTTT
TRBD1	NA	TRBV4-1	TRBJ2-7	CASSNPGTGIYEQYF	TGCGCCAGCAGCAATCCCGGGACAGGGATCTACGAGCAGTACTTC
NA	NA	TRBV4-2	TRBJ2-3	CASSQVLDLGRPDTQYF	TGTGCCAGCAGCCAAGTCCTGGACTTAGGGAGGCCAGATACGCAGTATTTT
NA	NA	TRBV9	TRBJ1-6	CASSVGGTSGIGTNSPLHF	TGTGCCAGCAGCGTGGGTGGAACTTCCGGGATAGGGACTAATTCACCCCTCCACTTT
TRBD2	NA	TRBV25-1	TRBJ2-7	CASSQATSGAYEQYF	TGTGCCAGCAGCCAAGCGACTAGCGGGGCCTACGAGCAGTACTTC
TRBD1	NA	TRBV6-4	TRBJ1-4	CASSSGQGEKLFF	TGTGCCAGCAGTTCCGGACAGGGAGAAAAACTGTTTTTT
NA	NA	TRBV4-2	TRBJ2-7	CASSQGLLSYEQYF	TGTGCCAGCAGCCAAGGACTGCTATCCTACGAGCAGTACTTC
TRBD1	few	TRBV7-3	TRBJ2-3	CASSTGTGTDTQYF	TGTGCCAGCAGTACCGGGACAGGCACAGATACGCAGTATTTT